The 13 T cell receptor beta chains reported below all come from one sample, sequenced in a study of T-cell reconstitution after alpha-beta-depleted transplantation in children. The TCRbeta library was prepared with unique molecular identifiers. MiXCR, run by TCRdb on the PCR reads, gives a single entry per CDR3 protein. The data show hundreds of thousands of distinct CDR3 sequences, less than 20% seen once. The sample was PBMCs, mostly from graft donor cells, taken 360 days after TCRalphabeta/CD19-depleted stem cell transplant. Receptors were obtained from a male patient younger than 18 who had a stem cell transplant for acute lymphoblastic leukemia, so the T cells may come from the graft donor.

The chain recombines TRBV19 with TRBJ2-1; TRBD1 might be the D (6 bases). The CDR3 contains 15 residues. Germline V gene data show CDR1 as LNHDA and CDR2 as SQIVND (reference sequence). V was pared by 2 bases and J by 4 bases, with 12 bases between. The CDR3 region is CASSIRQALYNEQFF. The DNA for the CDR3 is TGTGCCAGTAGTATAAGACAGGCTCTTTACAATGAGCAGTTCTTC.

This clonotype was seen a handful of times. The rearrangement links TRBV4-1 to TRBJ2-7; D may be TRBD1 (5 bases). The germline V and J ends were trimmed by 0 bases and 3 bases, with 12 bases remaining between them. This CDR3 has 15 amino acids. The germline V gene encodes CDR1 MGHRA and CDR2 YSYEKL. CDR3 DNA: TGCGCCAGCAGCCAAGATCTGGACACCCGCTACGAGCAGTACTTC. Translation: CASSQDLDTRYEQYF.

The rearrangement uses TRBV7-3 and TRBJ2-1; a possible D gene is TRBD2 (7 bases). In germline, CDR1 is SGHTA, CDR2 FQGTGA. The CDR3 length is 16 residues. The ends were cut back, 1 base at V and 6 bases at J, with 16 bases in the middle. The CDR3 here is CASSLMWGGLSNEQFF. CDR3 DNA: TGTGCCAGCAGCTTAATGTGGGGGGGCTTATCCAATGAGCAGTTCTTC.

This clonotype has only a few counts. The V and J genes are TRBV20-1 and TRBJ1-5, with D possibly TRBD1 on 5 matching bases. Germline lookup yields CDR1 DFQATT and CDR2 SNEGSKA (reference sequence). The V end lost 0 bases, the J end lost 3 bases, and 15 bases lay between the germline ends. The CDR3 contains 16 residues. The CDR3 spells CSARDFRDSFNQPQHF. CDR3 coding DNA: TGCAGTGCTAGAGATTTCCGGGACTCCTTCAATCAGCCCCAGCATTTT.

Only a few counts were recorded for this clonotype. The chain has TRBV19 and TRBJ2-1; D is unclear. The germline V gene encodes CDR1 LNHDA and CDR2 SQIVND (reference sequence). The CDR3 has 13 residues. Trimming took off 5 bases at V and 7 bases at J, with 12 bases between the two ends. The CDR3 DNA follows: TGTGCCAGTAGTCCCCTCCCAGGAAATGAGCAGTTCTTC. It specifies CASSPLPGNEQFF.

Many counts were recorded for this clonotype. The genes are TRBV29-1 and TRBJ2-5; 7 bases are shared with TRBD1. There are 13 residues in the CDR3. V was pared by 5 bases and J by 5 bases, with 8 bases of the junction left unmatched. Germline CDR1 reads SQVTM; CDR2 reads ANQGSEA. The CDR3 sequence is CSVRRGRGETQYF. The CDR3 DNA sequence: TGCAGCGTTCGCAGGGGGAGAGGGGAGACCCAGTACTTC.

CDR3: CASSLGGRPNQPQHF. The CDR3 DNA reads as TGTGCCAGCAGTTTAGGCGGCCGCCCCAATCAGCCCCAGCATTTT. The rearrangement links TRBV27 to TRBJ1-5, with D unresolved. CDR3 length: 15 amino acids. Trimming cost V 2 bases and J 3 bases, with 11 bases left between them. Per the germline V gene, CDR1 is MNHEY and CDR2 is SMNVEV (reference sequence).

The V and J genes are TRBV19 and TRBJ2-3; D gene unclear. Trimming stripped 5 bases from V and 1 base from J, with 19 bases between. The germline CDR1 and CDR2 sequences are LNHDA and SQIVND (reference sequence). The CDR3 is made up of 17 amino acids. Here the CDR3 DNA reads TGTGCCAGTAGTGCCCGACTCCGACCCGCTGGCACAGATACGCAGTATTTT. It yields the protein CASSARLRPAGTDTQYF.

V usage is TRBV12-3 or TRBV12-4 and J usage is TRBJ1-2, with D unclear. Trimming removed 2 bases at V and 3 bases at J, with 10 bases between. CDR3 length: 14 residues. CDR3 loop: CASSLLVSDYGYTF. The CDR3 DNA is TGTGCCAGCAGTTTACTGGTTTCGGACTATGGCTACACCTTC.

This clonotype has only a few counts. This CDR3 reads CASSYSGRAKISEQYF. The CDR3 DNA is TGCGCCAGCAGCTATAGCGGGAGGGCCAAGATAAGCGAGCAGTACTTC. The chain carries TRBV4-1 and TRBJ2-7, with TRBD2 identical over 11 bases. V shed 5 bases, J shed 6 bases, and the junction held 12 bases outside the gene matches. Germline CDR1 and CDR2: MGHRA and YSYEKL. The CDR3 extends over 16 amino acids.

This clonotype occurred a few times. This rearrangement joins TRBV29-1 to TRBJ1-2, with TRBD1 identical over 10 bases. The V gene's germline CDR1 is SQVTM and CDR2 ANQGSEA. This CDR3 spans 15 amino acids. The ends lost 1 base at V and 4 bases at J; junction bases unmatched: 6. The CDR3 coding sequence is TGCAGCGTTGAAGGGACAGGGGGTCCCCTCTATGGCTACACCTTC. This sequence encodes CSVEGTGGPLYGYTF.

The genes are TRBV12-3 or TRBV12-4 and TRBJ2-7; tentative D call: TRBD1 (7 bases). The CDR3 is made up of 15 amino acids. V lost 5 bases, J lost 6 bases, and 20 bases lay in between. DNA of the CDR3: TGTGCCAGCAGTCCACGACCGGCAGGGGGAGGCGAGCAGTACTTC. This gives the protein CASSPRPAGGGEQYF.

This clonotype appeared many times. This rearrangement joins TRBV4-2 to TRBJ2-7; D is ambiguous. The CDR3 runs to 11 residues. Deletions cut 1 base from V and 7 bases from J, with 5 bases between. Germline V gene data show CDR1 as LGHNA and CDR2 as YNFKEQ. CDR3 sequence: CASSQGWEQYF. The CDR3 bases are TGTGCCAGCAGCCAAGGATGGGAGCAGTACTTC.